Sequencing of this T cell receptor beta chain was carried out in a study of cytomegalovirus exposure and HLA in healthy donors. Study-wide points: Cytomegalovirus status was reportedly diagnosed by the classifier with high specificity and sensitivity.

A word on this clone: Its target is unknown.

Data came from immunoSEQ multiplex PCR; TCRdb stores just in-frame clones and leaves some out. Among about 130,000 clones listed, roughly 89% were seen once. V was clipped by 5 bases and J by 1 base, with 15 bases between them. Germline CDR1 is SGHVS and CDR2 is FNYEAQ. This CDR3 comprises 16 residues. What was sequenced was PBMCs. The sequence was collected from a woman in her late teens or twenties in good health and CMV-seronegative. The V gene is TRBV7-6, the J gene TRBJ2-1; D gene unclear. In nucleotides, the CDR3 is TGTGCCAGCAGCCTTACGGTTGCCTCATCCTACAATGAGCAGTTCTTC. Translation gives CASSLTVASSYNEQFF.